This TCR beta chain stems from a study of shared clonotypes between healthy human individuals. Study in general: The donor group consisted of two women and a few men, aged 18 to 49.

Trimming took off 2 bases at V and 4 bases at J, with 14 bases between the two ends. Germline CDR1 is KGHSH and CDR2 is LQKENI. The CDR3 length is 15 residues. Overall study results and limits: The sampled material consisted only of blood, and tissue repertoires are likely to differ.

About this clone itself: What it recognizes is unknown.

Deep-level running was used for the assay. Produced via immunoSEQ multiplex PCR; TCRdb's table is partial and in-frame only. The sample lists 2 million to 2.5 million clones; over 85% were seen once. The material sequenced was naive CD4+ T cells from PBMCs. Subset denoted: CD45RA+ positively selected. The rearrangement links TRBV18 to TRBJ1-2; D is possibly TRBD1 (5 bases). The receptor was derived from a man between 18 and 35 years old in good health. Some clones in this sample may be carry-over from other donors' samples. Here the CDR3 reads CASSPGQGGTYGYTF. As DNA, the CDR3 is TGTGCCAGCTCACCAGGCCAGGGCGGGACCTATGGCTACACCTTC.